This T cell receptor (beta chain) was recorded in a study of human T cells and chemical hapten exposure. In the library, unique molecular identifiers were attached to individual cDNA molecules. MiXCR was run by TCRdb on the RACE reads, yielding one entry per CDR3 protein. The sample consists of roughly 69,000 distinct CDR3 sequences, approximately 10% of them appearing once. Indicated time point: patch test 2, 6 weeks after DPC sensitization. The treatment was: therapeutic diphenylcyclopropenone sensitization with weekly scalp DPC. This clonotype has just a few counts. The specimen comprised whole blood, sampled in connection with sensitization to the hapten diphenylcyclopropenone (DPC). This receptor was taken from a woman between 50 and 59 years old with alopecia areata. Some clones in this sample may be carry-over from other donors' samples.

Written as DNA, the CDR3 is TGTGCCTGGAGTTCGAAAGGACTAGCGGGAGTTGGGGATACGCAGTATTTT. Its translation: CAWSSKGLAGVGDTQYF. The J gene is TRBJ2-3, the V gene TRBV30, with 13 bases lining up with TRBD2. The CDR3 spans 17 residues. The J segment lost 6 bases and the V segment lost 2 bases, leaving 11 bases of the junction unmatched. The germline V gene encodes CDR1 GTSNPN and CDR2 SVGIG (reference sequence).